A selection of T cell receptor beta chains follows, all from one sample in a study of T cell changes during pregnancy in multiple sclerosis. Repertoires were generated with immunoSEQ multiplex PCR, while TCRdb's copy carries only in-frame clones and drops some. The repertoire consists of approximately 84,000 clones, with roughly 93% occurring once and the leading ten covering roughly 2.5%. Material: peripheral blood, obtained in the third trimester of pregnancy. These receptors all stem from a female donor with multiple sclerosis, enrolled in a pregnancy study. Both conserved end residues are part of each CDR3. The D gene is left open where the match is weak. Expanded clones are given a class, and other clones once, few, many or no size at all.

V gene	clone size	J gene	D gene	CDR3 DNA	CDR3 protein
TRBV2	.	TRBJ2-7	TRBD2	TGTGCCAGCAGTCGGAGTGGGACTACGGGTTACGAGCAGTACTTC	CASSRSGTTGYEQYF
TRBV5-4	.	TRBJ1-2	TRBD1	TGTGCCAGCAGCTTGGGACAGGGAGGCGACTATGGCTACACCTTC	CASSLGQGGDYGYTF
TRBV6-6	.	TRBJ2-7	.	TGTGCCAGCAGTTACTCGAAGAGGGGACTCTCCTACGAGCAGTACTTC	CASSYSKRGLSYEQYF
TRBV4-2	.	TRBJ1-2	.	TGTGCCAGCAGCCAATCGGCTCTCTCGGGAGTTGAAAAAGAAAACACCTTC	CASSQSALSGVEKENTF
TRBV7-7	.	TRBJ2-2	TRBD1	TGTGCTAGCAGCTCATACAGGGGGCAGAACACCGGGGAGCTGTTTTTT	CASSSYRGQNTGELFF
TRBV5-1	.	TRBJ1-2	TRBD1	TGCGCCAGCAGCCCCGGACAGGGGGCGCTTAAGGATGGCTACACCTTC	CASSPGQGALKDGYTF
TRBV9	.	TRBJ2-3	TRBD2	TGTGCCAGCAGCGTAGGCGGGGGGGCCCGGACAGATACGCAGTATTTT	CASSVGGGARTDTQYF
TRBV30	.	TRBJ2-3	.	TGTGCCTGGAGTGTTGTCGTCCGGGCAGATACGCAGTATTTT	CAWSVVVRADTQYF
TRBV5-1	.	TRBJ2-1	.	TGCGCCAGCAGCCCCGGACTGCCCAATGAGCAGTTCTTC	CASSPGLPNEQFF
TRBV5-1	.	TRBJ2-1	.	TGCGCCAGCAGCTTAGCTGCAATCAATGAGCAGTTCTTC	CASSLAAINEQFF
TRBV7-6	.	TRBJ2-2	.	TGTGCCAGCAGCCCGGGCACCGGGGAGCTGTTTTTT	CASSPGTGELFF
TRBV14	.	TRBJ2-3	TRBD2	TGTGCCAGCAGCCAATTCGCGGGGGACACAGATACGCAGTATTTT	CASSQFAGDTDTQYF
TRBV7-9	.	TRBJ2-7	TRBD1	TGTGCCAGCAGCCCGGACAGGGGATACGAGCAGTACTTC	CASSPDRGYEQYF
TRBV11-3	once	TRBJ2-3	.	TGTGCCAGCAGCTCTGGGAGATCCCCCAGCACAGATACGCAGTATTTT	CASSSGRSPSTDTQYF
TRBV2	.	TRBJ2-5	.	TGTGCCAGCAGAGTGGAGTCCTGGGAGACCCAGTACTTC	CASRVESWETQYF
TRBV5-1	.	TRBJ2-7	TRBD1	TGCGCCAGCAGCCAAACAGGGGGCTACGAGCAGTACTTC	CASSQTGGYEQYF
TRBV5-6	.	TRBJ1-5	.	TGTGCCAGCAGCGCGGGAGGTCAGCCCCAGCATTTT	CASSAGGQPQHF
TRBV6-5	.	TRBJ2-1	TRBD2	TGTGCCAGCAGTTCTCTAGCGGGGGGCCTGGATGAGCAGTTCTTC	CASSSLAGGLDEQFF
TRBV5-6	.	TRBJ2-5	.	TGTGCCAGCAGCTTGTGGCCGATTACATGGGAGACCCAGTACTTC	CASSLWPITWETQYF
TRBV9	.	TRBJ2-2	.	TGTGCCAGCAGCCCCCGCCCGGTGCGGGACACCGGGGAGCTGTTTTTT	CASSPRPVRDTGELFF
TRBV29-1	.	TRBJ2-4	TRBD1	TGCAGCGTTGGACCGGGACAGGGGGCCACAGGCATTCAGTACTTC	CSVGPGQGATGIQYF
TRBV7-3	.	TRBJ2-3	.	TGTGCCAGCAGCTCTCCGAGCACAGATACGCAGTATTTT	CASSSPSTDTQYF
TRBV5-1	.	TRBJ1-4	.	TGCGCCAGCAGCTTGGCCGGGGGGAATGAAAAACTGTTTTTT	CASSLAGGNEKLFF
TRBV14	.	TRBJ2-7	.	TGTGCCAGCAGCCTCCGCTGGGGGGTAGAGCAGTACTTC	CASSLRWGVEQYF
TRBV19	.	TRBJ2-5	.	TGTGCCAGTAGTTTTAGTCTCAACCAAGAGACCCAGTACTTC	CASSFSLNQETQYF
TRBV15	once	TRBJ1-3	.	TGTGCCACCAGCAGTACCCGGGGGACAAACACCATATATTTT	CATSSTRGTNTIYF
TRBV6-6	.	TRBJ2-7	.	TGTGCCAGCAGTCAAACCCGGGGCTACGAGCAGTACTTC	CASSQTRGYEQYF
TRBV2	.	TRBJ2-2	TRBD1	TGTGCCAGCAGGGGGACAGGGTTGGCCGGGGAGCTGTTTTTT	CASRGTGLAGELFF
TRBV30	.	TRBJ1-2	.	TGTGCCTGGGGGGAGCGCTATGGCTACACCTTC	CAWGERYGYTF
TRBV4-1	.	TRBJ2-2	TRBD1	TGCGCCAGCAGCCAAGTACCCGGGACAGGGGTTATCGGGGAGCTGTTTTTT	CASSQVPGTGVIGELFF
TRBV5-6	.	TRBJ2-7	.	TGTGCCAGCCGAATGGCGGACTACGAGCAGTACTTC	CASRMADYEQYF
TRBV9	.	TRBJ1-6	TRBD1	TGTGCCAGCAGCGGTGGACAGGGTAATTCACCCCTCCACTTT	CASSGGQGNSPLHF
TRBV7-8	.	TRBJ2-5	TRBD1	TGTGCCAGCAGCTTGGGCAGGACAGGGTGGGGAGAGACCCAGTACTTC	CASSLGRTGWGETQYF
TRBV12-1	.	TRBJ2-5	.	TGTGCCAGCAGCTTTTCTGGTCTAGCGGGGTCCGAAGAGACCCAGTACTTC	CASSFSGLAGSEETQYF
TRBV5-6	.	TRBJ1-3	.	TGTGCCAGCAGCTTCGGGGTTGCGGTGGACACCATATATTTT	CASSFGVAVDTIYF
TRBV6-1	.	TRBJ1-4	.	TGTGCCAGCAGTGACCGGGGGGGGGCCACTAATGAAAAACTGTTTTTT	CASSDRGGATNEKLFF
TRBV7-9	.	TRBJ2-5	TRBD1	TGTGCCAGCAGCGTGACAGGGGGAGAGACCCAGTACTTC	CASSVTGGETQYF
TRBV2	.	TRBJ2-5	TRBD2	TGTGCCAGCAGTGCAGCGGGGGGGTGGGGGATAGAGACCCAGTACTTC	CASSAAGGWGIETQYF
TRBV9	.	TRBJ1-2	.	TGTGCCAGCAGCCCGAGGCGGGTGGACTATGGCTACACCTTC	CASSPRRVDYGYTF
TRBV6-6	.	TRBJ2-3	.	TGTGCCAGCAGCCCTATACTAGGATTCATAGATACGCAGTATTTT	CASSPILGFIDTQYF
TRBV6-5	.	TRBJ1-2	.	TGTGCCAGCAGTTCAAACTTCCGGGAAGGCAATGGCTACACCTTC	CASSSNFREGNGYTF
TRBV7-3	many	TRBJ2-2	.	TGTGCCAGCAGCTTGGGGCCGGCCGGGGAGCTGTTTTTT	CASSLGPAGELFF
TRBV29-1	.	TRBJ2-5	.	TGCAGCGTTTATAGCGGAGAGACCCAGTACTTC	CSVYSGETQYF
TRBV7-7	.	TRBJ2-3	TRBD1	TGTGCTAGCAGCCCAGCGACAGGGTCGGGGGATACGCAGTATTTT	CASSPATGSGDTQYF
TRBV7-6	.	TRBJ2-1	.	TGTGCCAGCAGCTTAGCTGCTCAGGGCAATGAGCAGTTCTTC	CASSLAAQGNEQFF
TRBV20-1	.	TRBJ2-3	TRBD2	TGCAGTGTAGGGGGACTAGGCCAGTATTTT	CSVGGLGQYF
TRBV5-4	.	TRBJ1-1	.	TGTGCCAGCAGCTTGGGACAGCCCATGAACACTGAAGCTTTCTTT	CASSLGQPMNTEAFF
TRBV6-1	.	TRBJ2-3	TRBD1	TGTGCCAGCAGTGAATTGTTAGTTGGGACAGTTAGTGTTTCAGCGTATTTT	CASSELLVGTVSVSAYF